These T cell receptor beta chains were read from a single sample in a study of human T cells and chemical hapten exposure. TCRdb fed the RACE reads into MiXCR, producing one record per CDR3 protein. The sample lists about 300,000 distinct CDR3 sequences; about 5.4% were seen once. The specimen was whole blood, collected in connection with sensitization to the hapten diphenylcyclopropenone (DPC). The receptors were sampled from a woman younger than 35 with alopecia areata. Some clones in this sample may be carry-over from other donors' samples. Each CDR3 is given with its conserved first and last residue. D genes are given only for firm matches. Only part of the rows carry a size: once, few, many, or a class if the clone is expanded.

>TRBD1|many|TRBV9|TRBJ2-3
TGTGCCAGCAGCTTTCGGACAGGCGATACGCAGTATTTT
CASSFRTGDTQYF
>NA|many|TRBV12-5|TRBJ1-1
TGTGCTAGTGGTCTTGGCGTAGGGTCGTTCTCCCGGGCTTTCTTT
CASGLGVGSFSRAFF
>NA|NA|TRBV20-1|TRBJ2-3
TGCAGTGCTTCCCAGGTTAGCACAGATACGCAGTATTTT
CSASQVSTDTQYF
>NA|many|TRBV4-1|TRBJ2-1
TGCGCCAGCAGCCAACTGACAGTTATCGATGAGCAGTTCTTC
CASSQLTVIDEQFF
>NA|few|TRBV7-9|TRBJ1-6
TGTGCCAGCAGGGAGGAGCAGGGCTCCCCCCTCCACTTT
CASREEQGSPLHF
>NA|NA|TRBV4-2|TRBJ1-4
TGTGCCAGCAGCCCGGGACTTAATGAAAAACTGTTTTTT
CASSPGLNEKLFF
>TRBD2|few|TRBV29-1|TRBJ2-7
TGCAGCGTTGGTGTGACTAGCGGGGGGTTATACGAGCAGTACTTC
CSVGVTSGGLYEQYF
>NA|many|TRBV6-2/TRBV6-3|TRBJ1-1
TGTGCCAGCAGTATACGGGGCCGAAACACTGAAGCTTTCTTT
CASSIRGRNTEAFF
>TRBD1|few|TRBV29-1|TRBJ1-1
TGCAGCGGGGCGGGACAGTTGAACACTGAAGCTTTCTTT
CSGAGQLNTEAFF
>TRBD2|NA|TRBV6-5|TRBJ2-2
TGTGCCAGCAGAGCAATAGCGGGGGAGGAGTCCGGGGAGCTGTTTTTT
CASRAIAGEESGELFF
>NA|NA|TRBV20-1|TRBJ2-3
TGCAGTGCTAGCCTGACAGCCCTACAAGGGAATACGCAGTATTTT
CSASLTALQGNTQYF
>NA|NA|TRBV6-6|TRBJ1-2
TGTGCCACCAAGCGAGGGAGTAGCGGATATGGCTACACCTTC
CATKRGSSGYGYTF
>NA|NA|TRBV9|TRBJ2-3
TGTGCCAGCAGCGTAAGAGTCAACACAGATACGCAGTATTTT
CASSVRVNTDTQYF
>NA|NA|TRBV5-4|TRBJ1-2
TGTGCCAGCAGCTTGAAACAGGTCTATGGCTACACCTTC
CASSLKQVYGYTF
>NA|few|TRBV5-6|TRBJ2-3
TGTGCCAGCAGCTTGGTGACCGAAAGAGGATCTGATACGCAGTATTTT
CASSLVTERGSDTQYF
>NA|many|TRBV12-3/TRBV12-4|TRBJ2-7
TGTGCCAGCAGTTTAAACGCAGGGACGGACGAGCAGTACTTC
CASSLNAGTDEQYF
>TRBD1|few|TRBV7-9|TRBJ2-2
TGTGCCATCGGAGTACCCCGGGACAGGGGAACCGGGGAGCTGTTTTTT
CAIGVPRDRGTGELFF
>TRBD1|many|TRBV9|TRBJ2-1
TGTGCCAGCAGCGAGCTACAGGGGGCAGGGAGTACAGAGCAGTTCTTC
CASSELQGAGSTEQFF
>NA|NA|TRBV6-5|TRBJ2-6
TGTGCCAGCAGTTACCAGGAAAAAAGACTGGCCCGATCTGGGGCCAACGTCCTGACTTTC
CASSYQEKRLARSGANVLTF
>NA|many|TRBV27|TRBJ1-5
TGTGCCAGCAGCCCGGACGCCCACGATCAGCCCCAGCATTTT
CASSPDAHDQPQHF
>NA|many|TRBV7-2|TRBJ2-3
TGTGCCAGCAGCCTTTACAGGGATACGCAGTATTTT
CASSLYRDTQYF
>NA|few|TRBV4-3|TRBJ2-1
TGCGCCAGCAGCCACTTGCCCACCGGACACTCCTACAATGAGCAGTTCTTC
CASSHLPTGHSYNEQFF
>TRBD1|NA|TRBV7-2|TRBJ1-2
TGTGCCAGCAGCCCACAAGGACAGGGTACCTATGGCTACACCTTC
CASSPQGQGTYGYTF
>TRBD1|few|TRBV6-1|TRBJ1-1
TGTGCCAGCAGTGCATGGACAGGGGATGAAGCTTTCTTT
CASSAWTGDEAFF
>NA|many|TRBV29-1|TRBJ1-5
TGCGCCGCTAGGCAGGGGAATCAGCCCCAGCATTTT
CAARQGNQPQHF
>NA|few|TRBV7-8|TRBJ2-1
TGTGCCAGCAGCCCCATTCAAGGGGGAGAGAACTACAATGAGCAGTTCTTC
CASSPIQGGENYNEQFF
>NA|NA|TRBV7-8|TRBJ2-3
TGTGCCAGCAGCCCAGGACGGCCTAGATTGAAAGATACGCAGTATTTT
CASSPGRPRLKDTQYF
>TRBD2|NA|TRBV4-3|TRBJ2-3
TGCGCCAGCAGCCAAGAGTTGGGGGGGGGCACAGATACGCAGTATTTT
CASSQELGGGTDTQYF
>NA|NA|TRBV7-9|TRBJ2-6
TGTGCCAGCAGCTTGGCTGGGGCGGCCAACGTCCTGACTTTC
CASSLAGAANVLTF
>NA|few|TRBV27|TRBJ2-3
TGTGCCAGCAGTTTAGTTCCCAGCTTTACAGATACGCAGTATTTT
CASSLVPSFTDTQYF
>TRBD1|many|TRBV6-5|TRBJ1-6
TGTGCCAGCAGTTACCCTCATGACAGGGGGGGTTCACCCCTCCACTTT
CASSYPHDRGGSPLHF
>NA|few|TRBV5-1|TRBJ2-1
TGCGCCAGCAAGTCGGACTGGGGAGACAATGAGCAGTTCTTC
CASKSDWGDNEQFF
>NA|NA|TRBV7-9|TRBJ2-5
TGTGCCAGCAGCCGAAGGGGGCTAGCGGCTGAACAAGAGACCCAGTACTTC
CASSRRGLAAEQETQYF
>NA|few|TRBV6-6|TRBJ1-5
TGTGCCAGCAGTTATAGCAGGGCTCAGCCCCAGCATTTT
CASSYSRAQPQHF
>NA|many|TRBV7-2|TRBJ2-3
TGTGCCAGCAGCTTACAAGTAGGGGGCACAGATACGCAGTATTTT
CASSLQVGGTDTQYF
>NA|NA|TRBV3-1|TRBJ2-2
TGTGCCAGCAGCCAAGAGGGGGGCCCGAACACCGGGGAGCTGTTTTTT
CASSQEGGPNTGELFF
>TRBD2|NA|TRBV5-1|TRBJ2-1
TGCGCCAGCAGCTTGCAGCGGGGGGGCCGGGATGAGCAGTTCTTC
CASSLQRGGRDEQFF
>TRBD2|many|TRBV5-1|TRBJ2-3
TGCGCCAGCAGCCCACGAGGCGGGGGGCCGGGGGATACGCAGTATTTT
CASSPRGGGPGDTQYF
>NA|NA|TRBV13|TRBJ1-1
TGTGCCAGCAGCCCAGGCGGACAGCCTATTAGTGAAGCTTTCTTT
CASSPGGQPISEAFF
>NA|few|TRBV4-1|TRBJ2-2
TGCGCCAGCAGCTATTCTGCCCGGGGGTCTAACACCGGGGAGCTGTTTTTT
CASSYSARGSNTGELFF
>NA|few|TRBV6-2/TRBV6-3|TRBJ1-5
TGTGCCAGCAGTGAGACAGAAAGCAATCAGCCCCAGCATTTT
CASSETESNQPQHF
>NA|many|TRBV6-2/TRBV6-3|TRBJ2-1
TGTGCCAGCAGTTCTTTCGGGGAGCAGTTCTTC
CASSSFGEQFF
>NA|many|TRBV7-2|TRBJ2-3
TGTGCCAGCAGTCCCATGACGGGAGATACGCAGTATTTT
CASSPMTGDTQYF
>NA|few|TRBV9|TRBJ2-7
TGTGCCAGCAGCGTAGTTGCGGGCTCCTACGAGCAGTACTTC
CASSVVAGSYEQYF
>NA|many|TRBV7-9|TRBJ1-6
TGTGCCAGCAGCTTAGATTTAGGAGGGTATTCACCCCTCCACTTT
CASSLDLGGYSPLHF
>TRBD1|few|TRBV12-3/TRBV12-4|TRBJ1-5
TGTGCCAGCAGCCCCCCGGGACAGGGCTATCAGCCCCAGCATTTT
CASSPPGQGYQPQHF
>NA|few|TRBV6-1|TRBJ2-1
TGTGCCAGCAGAGGATTTTTTGGGGAGGAGGTCTACAATGAGCAGTTCTTC
CASRGFFGEEVYNEQFF
>TRBD2|NA|TRBV4-1|TRBJ2-3
TGCGCCAGCAGCCAAACCTACTGGAGCGGGGAGACAGATACGCAGTATTTT
CASSQTYWSGETDTQYF
>TRBD1|few|TRBV28|TRBJ2-7
TGTGCCAGCAGCCCTCCAGGGACAGGGTCCTACGAGCAGTACTTC
CASSPPGTGSYEQYF
>TRBD2|few|TRBV20-1|TRBJ2-3
TGCAGTGCTAGAGTGGCTAGCGGGGTTTCAGATACGCAGTATTTT
CSARVASGVSDTQYF
>TRBD1|NA|TRBV10-2|TRBJ1-6
TGCGCCAGCGGTTTTGGACAGGGTTATAATTCACCCCTCCACTTT
CASGFGQGYNSPLHF
>TRBD2|many|TRBV9|TRBJ2-1
TGTGCCAGCAGCCTCAGGAGTCTAGCGGGGGGAAATGAGCAGTTCTTC
CASSLRSLAGGNEQFF
>NA|NA|TRBV2|TRBJ1-1
TGTGCCGGTGGGACAAATATGAACACTGAAGCTTTCTTT
CAGGTNMNTEAFF